This T cell receptor beta chain was sequenced during a study of T-cell reconstitution after alpha-beta-depleted transplantation in children. This clonotype was seen at least ten times. Trimming stripped 6 bases from V and 6 bases from J, with 18 bases between. CDR1 and CDR2 from the germline V gene are DFQATT and SNEGSKA (reference sequence). This CDR3 comprises 13 residues. TCRbeta library construction was performed incorporating unique molecular identifiers. TCRdb analysed the PCR reads with MiXCR anew, one entry per CDR3 protein. The data contain about 690,000 distinct CDR3 sequences, 15% to 20% of them singletons.

The J gene is TRBJ2-7, the V gene TRBV20-1, with D perhaps TRBD1 (5 bases). This receptor was taken from a human donor who donated a stem cell graft to a child with acute myeloid leukemia. Material: PBMCs from the stem cell graft donor, obtained from the stem cell graft. This CDR3 is CSALGQGSVEQYF. For the CDR3, the DNA is TGCAGTGCCTTAGGCCAGGGATCCGTCGAGCAGTACTTC.